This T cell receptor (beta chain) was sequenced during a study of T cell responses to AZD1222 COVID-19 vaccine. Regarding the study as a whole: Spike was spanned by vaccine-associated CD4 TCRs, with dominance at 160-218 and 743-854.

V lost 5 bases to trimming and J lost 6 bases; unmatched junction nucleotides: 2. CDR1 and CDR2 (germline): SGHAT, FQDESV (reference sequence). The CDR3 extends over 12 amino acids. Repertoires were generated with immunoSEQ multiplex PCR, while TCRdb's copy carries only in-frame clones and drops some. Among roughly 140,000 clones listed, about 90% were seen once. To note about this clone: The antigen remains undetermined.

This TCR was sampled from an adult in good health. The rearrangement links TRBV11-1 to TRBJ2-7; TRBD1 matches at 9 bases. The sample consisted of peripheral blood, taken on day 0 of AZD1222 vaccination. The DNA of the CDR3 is TGTGCCAGCAGCCTGGACAGGGGCGAGCAGTACTTC. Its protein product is CASSLDRGEQYF.